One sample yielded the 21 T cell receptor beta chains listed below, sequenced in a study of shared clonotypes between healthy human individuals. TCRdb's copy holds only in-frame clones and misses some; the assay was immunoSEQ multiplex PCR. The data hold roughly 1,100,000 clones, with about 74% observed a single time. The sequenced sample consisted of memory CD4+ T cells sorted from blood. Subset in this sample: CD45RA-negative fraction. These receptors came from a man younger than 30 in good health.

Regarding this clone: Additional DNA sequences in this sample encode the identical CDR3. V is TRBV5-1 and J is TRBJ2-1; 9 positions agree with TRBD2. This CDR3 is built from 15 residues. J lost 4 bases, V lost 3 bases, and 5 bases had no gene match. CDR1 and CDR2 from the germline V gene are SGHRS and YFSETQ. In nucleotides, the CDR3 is TGCGCCAGCAGCTCCGGGACTAGCAGTTACAATGAGCAGTTCTTC. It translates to CASSSGTSSYNEQFF.

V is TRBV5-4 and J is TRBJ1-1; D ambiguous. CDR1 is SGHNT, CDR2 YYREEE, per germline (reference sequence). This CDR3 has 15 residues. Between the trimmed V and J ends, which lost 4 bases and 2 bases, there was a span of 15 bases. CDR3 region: CASSPSQNSNTEAFF. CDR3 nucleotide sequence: TGTGCCAGCAGCCCTAGCCAGAACAGTAACACTGAAGCTTTCTTT.

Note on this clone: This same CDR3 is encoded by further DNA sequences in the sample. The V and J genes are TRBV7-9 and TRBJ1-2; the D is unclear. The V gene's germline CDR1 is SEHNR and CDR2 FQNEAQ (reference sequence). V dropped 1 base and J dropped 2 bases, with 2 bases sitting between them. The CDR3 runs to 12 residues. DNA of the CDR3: TGTGCCAGCAGCTTAGAGAACTATGGCTACACCTTC. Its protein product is CASSLENYGYTF.

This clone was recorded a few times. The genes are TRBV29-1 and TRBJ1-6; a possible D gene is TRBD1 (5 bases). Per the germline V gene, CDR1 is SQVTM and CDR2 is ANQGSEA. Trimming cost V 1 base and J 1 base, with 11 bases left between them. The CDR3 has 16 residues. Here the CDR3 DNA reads TGCAGCGTTGAAGCGGAAGGGGCTTCCTATAATTCACCCCTCCACTTT. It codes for CSVEAEGASYNSPLHF. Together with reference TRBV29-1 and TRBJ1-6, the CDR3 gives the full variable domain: SAVISQKPSRDICQRGTSLTIQCQVDSQVTMMFWYRQQPGQSLTLIATANQGSEATYESGFVIDKFPISRPNLTFSTLTVSNMSPEDSSIYLCSVEAEGASYNSPLHFGNGTRLTVT.

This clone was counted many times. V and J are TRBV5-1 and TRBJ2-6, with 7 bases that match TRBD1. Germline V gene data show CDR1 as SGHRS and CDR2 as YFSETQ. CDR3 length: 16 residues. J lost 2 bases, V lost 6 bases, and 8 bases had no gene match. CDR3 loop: CASTTGDPTGANVLTF. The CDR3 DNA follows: TGCGCCAGCACCACAGGGGATCCCACTGGGGCCAACGTCCTGACTTTC.

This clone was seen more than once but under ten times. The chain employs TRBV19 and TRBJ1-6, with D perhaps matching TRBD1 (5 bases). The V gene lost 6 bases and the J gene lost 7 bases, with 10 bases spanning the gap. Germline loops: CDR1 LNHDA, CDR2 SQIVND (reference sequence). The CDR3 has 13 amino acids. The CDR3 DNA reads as TGTGCCAGTAGATCCAGACAGAATTCACCCCTCCACTTT. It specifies CASRSRQNSPLHF.

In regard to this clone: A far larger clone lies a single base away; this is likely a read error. The CDR3 loop is CASKENTEAFF. The CDR3 DNA reads as TGTGCCAGCAAGGAGAACACTGAAGCTTTCTTT. This chain joins TRBV2 and TRBJ1-1; D is ambiguous. V shed 7 bases and J shed 1 base, with 4 bases lying between them. The CDR3 sequence is 11 residues long. Per germline, CDR1 SNHLY and CDR2 FYNNEI.

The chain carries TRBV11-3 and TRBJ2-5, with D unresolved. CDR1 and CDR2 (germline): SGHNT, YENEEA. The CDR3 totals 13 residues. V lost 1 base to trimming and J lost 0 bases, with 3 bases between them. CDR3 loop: CASSLVYQETQYF. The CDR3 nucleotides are TGTGCCAGCAGCTTAGTCTACCAAGAGACCCAGTACTTC.

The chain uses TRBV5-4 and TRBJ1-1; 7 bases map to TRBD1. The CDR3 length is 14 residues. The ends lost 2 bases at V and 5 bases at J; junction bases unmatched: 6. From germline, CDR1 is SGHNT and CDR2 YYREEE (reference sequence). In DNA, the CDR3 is TGTGCCAGCAGCTTTGACAGGGACCAAACTGAAGCTTTCTTT. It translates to CASSFDRDQTEAFF.

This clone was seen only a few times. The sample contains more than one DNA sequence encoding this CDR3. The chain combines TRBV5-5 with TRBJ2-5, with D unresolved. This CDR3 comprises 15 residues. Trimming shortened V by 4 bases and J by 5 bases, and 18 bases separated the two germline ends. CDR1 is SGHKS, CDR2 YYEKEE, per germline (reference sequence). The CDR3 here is CASSQAFIGRETQYF. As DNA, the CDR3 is TGTGCCAGCAGCCAGGCTTTCATAGGCCGGGAGACCCAGTACTTC.

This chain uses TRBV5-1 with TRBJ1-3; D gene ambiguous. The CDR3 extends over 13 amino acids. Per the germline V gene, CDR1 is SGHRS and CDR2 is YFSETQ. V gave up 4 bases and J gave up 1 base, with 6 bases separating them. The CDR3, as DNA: TGCGCCAGCAGCGCCCTATCTGGAAACACCATATATTTT. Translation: CASSALSGNTIYF.

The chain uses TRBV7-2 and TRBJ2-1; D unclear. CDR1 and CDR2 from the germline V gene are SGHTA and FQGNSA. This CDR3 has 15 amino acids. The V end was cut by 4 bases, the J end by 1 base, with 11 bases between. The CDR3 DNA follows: TGTGCCAGCAGCTCCGGAGCCCAATCCTACAATGAGCAGTTCTTC. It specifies CASSSGAQSYNEQFF.

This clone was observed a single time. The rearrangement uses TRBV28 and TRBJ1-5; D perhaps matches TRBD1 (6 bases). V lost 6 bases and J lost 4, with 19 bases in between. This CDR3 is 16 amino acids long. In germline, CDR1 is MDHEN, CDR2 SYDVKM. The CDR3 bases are TGTGCCAGCAGGAATGCACGAGGGGGGCAGAATCAGCCCCAGCATTTT. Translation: CASRNARGGQNQPQHF.

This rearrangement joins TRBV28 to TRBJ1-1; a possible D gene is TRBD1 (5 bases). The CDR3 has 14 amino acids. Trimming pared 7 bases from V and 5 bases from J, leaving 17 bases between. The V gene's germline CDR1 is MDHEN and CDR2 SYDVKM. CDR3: CASTLSGSSTEAFF. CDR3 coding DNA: TGTGCCAGCACTCTGTCAGGGAGTTCGACTGAAGCTTTCTTT.

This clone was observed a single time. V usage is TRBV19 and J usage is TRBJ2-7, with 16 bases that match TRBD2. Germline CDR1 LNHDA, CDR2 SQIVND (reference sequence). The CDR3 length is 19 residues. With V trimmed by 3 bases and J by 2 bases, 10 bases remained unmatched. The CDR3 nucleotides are TGTGCCAGTAGTATTGGGACTAGCGGGAGGGGCCAACGGGCCTACGAGCAGTACTTC. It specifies CASSIGTSGRGQRAYEQYF. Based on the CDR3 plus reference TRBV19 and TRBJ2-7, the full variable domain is DGGITQSPKYLFRKEGQNVTLSCEQNLNHDAMYWYRQDPGQGLRLIYYSQIVNDFQKGDIAEGYSVSREKKESFPLTVTSAQKNPTAFYLCASSIGTSGRGQRAYEQYFGPGTRLTVT.

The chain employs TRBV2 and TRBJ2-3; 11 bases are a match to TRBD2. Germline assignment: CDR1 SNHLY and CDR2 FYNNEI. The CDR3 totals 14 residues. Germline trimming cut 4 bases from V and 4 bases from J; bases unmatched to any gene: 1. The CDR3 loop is CASSGLAGSDTQYF. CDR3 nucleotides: TGTGCCAGCAGTGGACTAGCGGGATCAGATACGCAGTATTTT.

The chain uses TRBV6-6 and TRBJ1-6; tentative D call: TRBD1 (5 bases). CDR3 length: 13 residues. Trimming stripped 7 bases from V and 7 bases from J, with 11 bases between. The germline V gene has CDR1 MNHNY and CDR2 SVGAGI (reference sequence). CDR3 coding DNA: TGTGCCAGCAATGGGGGGGGAAATTCACCCCTCCACTTT. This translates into CASNGGGNSPLHF.

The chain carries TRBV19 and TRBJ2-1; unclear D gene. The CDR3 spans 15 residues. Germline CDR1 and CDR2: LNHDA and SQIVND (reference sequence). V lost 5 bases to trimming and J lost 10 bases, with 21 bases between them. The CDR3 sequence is CASSAPATGPTEQFF. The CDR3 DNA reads TGTGCCAGTAGTGCCCCTGCGACCGGCCCCACAGAGCAGTTCTTC.

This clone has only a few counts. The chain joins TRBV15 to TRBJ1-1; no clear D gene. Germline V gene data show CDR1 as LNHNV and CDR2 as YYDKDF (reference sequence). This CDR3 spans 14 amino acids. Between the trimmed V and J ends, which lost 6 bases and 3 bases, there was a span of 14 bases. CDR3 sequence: CATSWGGGYTEAFF. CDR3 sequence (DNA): TGTGCCACCAGTTGGGGTGGCGGGTACACTGAAGCTTTCTTT.

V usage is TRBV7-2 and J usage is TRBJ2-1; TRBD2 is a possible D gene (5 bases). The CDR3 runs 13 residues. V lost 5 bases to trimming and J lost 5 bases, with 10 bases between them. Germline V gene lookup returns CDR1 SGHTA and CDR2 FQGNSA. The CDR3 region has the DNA TGTGCCAGCAGCATATCCGGGGACAATGAGCAGTTCTTC. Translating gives CASSISGDNEQFF.

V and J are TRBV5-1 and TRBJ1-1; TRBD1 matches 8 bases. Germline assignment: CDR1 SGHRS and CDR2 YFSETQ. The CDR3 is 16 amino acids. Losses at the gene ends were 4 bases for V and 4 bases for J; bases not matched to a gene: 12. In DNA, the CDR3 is TGCGCCAGCAGCCCCGGACAGGGCTCGGCGGGCACTGAAGCTTTCTTT. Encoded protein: CASSPGQGSAGTEAFF.